The 29 T cell receptor beta chains in this list originate from one sample, sequenced in a study of T cells in Graves' hyperthyroidism and ophthalmopathy (dated by TCRdb to between 2018 and 2021). The library was obtained by multiplex PCR. The sequencing machine was an Illumina HiSeq 2000. The TCR beta CDR3 regions were amplified from RNA transcripts. The TCR CDR3 was subjected to a first round of RT-PCR using the HTBI primer set and the Qiagen OneStep RT-PCR kit. TCRdb's own reprocessing of the public reads used fastp at Q25 and MiXCR and kept productive beta chains. One record per CDR3 amino acid sequence lists the most common genes and DNA. The sample data list fewer than 750,000 distinct CDR3 sequences, and about 15% of these were observed just once. The ten most abundant clones make up approximately 12% of the sample. The specimen sequenced was blood. These receptors were collected from a woman in her forties or fifties with Graves' ophthalmopathy.

The chain carries TRBV5-1 and TRBJ2-3; 11 nucleotides line up with TRBD2. The CDR3 loop spans 16 amino acids. J lost 0 bases, V lost 4 bases, and 4 bases had no gene match. The germline V gene has CDR1 SGHRS and CDR2 YFSETQ. The CDR3 bases are TGCGCCAGCAGCCCACTAGCGGGAGTCAGCACAGATACGCAGTATTTT. Its protein product is CASSPLAGVSTDTQYF.

This clonotype was picked up many times. This sequence joins TRBV18 and TRBJ2-4; TRBD1 might be the D (6 bases). V lost 2 bases, J lost 5 bases, and 10 bases lay in between. This CDR3 has 14 amino acids. The germline V gene has CDR1 KGHSH and CDR2 LQKENI. The CDR3, as DNA: TGTGCCAGCTCACCAGGGACAAACCAAAACATTCAGTACTTC. Amino acids: CASSPGTNQNIQYF.

There are many counts of this clonotype. This chain connects TRBV28 to TRBJ2-7; D gene ambiguous. V was cut by 8 bases and J by 0 bases, with 5 bases left in between. Germline V lookup: CDR1 MDHEN, CDR2 SYDVKM. This CDR3 region has 11 residues. The CDR3 DNA sequence: TGTGCCAGCGGGCGCTCCTACGAGCAGTACTTC. It codes for CASGRSYEQYF. The full variable domain, completed using reference TRBV28 and TRBJ2-7, is DVKVTQSSRYLVKRTGEKVFLECVQDMDHENMFWYRQDPGLGLRLIYFSYDVKMKEKGDIPEGYSVSREKKERFSLILESASTNQTSMYLCASGRSYEQYFGPGTRLTVT.

The chain has TRBV29-1 and TRBJ1-6, with TRBD1 matching over 7 bases. The CDR3 length is 16 residues. V lost 2 bases, J lost 9 bases, and 13 bases stayed unmatched. CDR1 and CDR2 (germline): SQVTM, ANQGSEA. The CDR3 is CSVENGEGALTSPLHF. The CDR3 DNA is TGCAGCGTTGAAAATGGGGAGGGGGCGCTTACTTCACCCCTCCACTTT.

The table lists this clonotype with many counts. The chain carries TRBV28 and TRBJ2-1; D ambiguous. The CDR3 extends over 14 amino acids. CDR1 and CDR2 from the germline V gene are MDHEN and SYDVKM. The V end was cut by 4 bases, the J end by 2 bases, with 9 bases between. CDR3 DNA: TGTGCCAGCAGTTACCCAAAGCCCTACAATGAGCAGTTCTTC. Translation: CASSYPKPYNEQFF.

This clonotype was picked up many times. V is TRBV28 and J is TRBJ1-2; the D is unclear. CDR3 length: 14 amino acids. The germline V and J ends were trimmed by 1 base and 4 bases, with 10 bases remaining between them. Germline lookup yields CDR1 MDHEN and CDR2 SYDVKM. In nucleotides, the CDR3 is TGTGCCAGCAGTTTATATCGCGACATCTATGGCTACACCTTC. Translation gives CASSLYRDIYGYTF.

This clonotype occurred many times. The genes are TRBV6-1 and TRBJ2-5; 7 bases agree with TRBD2. After removal of 6 bases from V and 2 bases from J, the junction contained 3 bases not matched to a gene. Per the germline V gene, CDR1 is MNHNS and CDR2 is SASEGT. The CDR3 totals 13 residues. CDR3 in DNA: TGTGCCAGCAGATTTAGCGGGCAAGAGACCCAGTACTTC. It specifies CASRFSGQETQYF.

The table lists this clonotype with a few counts. The chain employs TRBV6-2 or TRBV6-3 and TRBJ2-1, with 8 bases identical to TRBD2. The CDR3 runs to 14 residues. After removal of 6 bases from V and 5 bases from J, the junction contained 6 bases not matched to a gene. Germline loops: CDR1 MNHEY, CDR2 SVGEGT. The CDR3 region is CASSLISGNNEQFF. The CDR3 bases are TGTGCCAGCAGCTTGATTAGCGGGAACAATGAGCAGTTCTTC.

The chain joins TRBV4-3 to TRBJ2-4; TRBD1 matches at 7 bases. V lost 0 bases and J lost 3; bases outside the gene matches: 8. The CDR3 length is 17 residues. Germline V lookup: CDR1 LGHNA, CDR2 YSLEER. This CDR3 is CASSQDLGTAIKNIQYF. The CDR3 nucleotides read TGCGCCAGCAGCCAAGATTTAGGGACAGCAATCAAAAACATTCAGTACTTC.

This clonotype has at least ten counts. The chain links TRBV28 to TRBJ2-5, with 10 positions matching TRBD2. The CDR3 sequence is 18 residues long. Germline V gene lookup returns CDR1 MDHEN and CDR2 SYDVKM. Trimming took 4 bases from V and 1 from J; bases not matched to a gene: 12. CDR3 bases: TGTGCCAGCAGTTCCCGCAAAATGACTAGCGGGCTCCAAGAGACCCAGTACTTC. This codes for CASSSRKMTSGLQETQYF.

The J gene is TRBJ2-5, the V gene TRBV9, with 8 bases matching TRBD1. Germline CDR1 and CDR2: SGDLS and YYNGEE. The CDR3 is 15 residues long. V was pared by 4 bases and J by 5 bases, with 10 bases of the junction left unmatched. CDR3 residues: CASSSGQGGWETQYF. The DNA of the CDR3 is TGTGCCAGCAGCTCAGGACAGGGTGGATGGGAGACCCAGTACTTC. The complete variable domain, with remaining parts taken from reference TRBV9 and TRBJ2-5, reads DSGVTQTPKHLITATGQRVTLRCSPRSGDLSVYWYQQSLDQGLQFLIQYYNGEERAKGNILERFSAQQFPDLHSELNLSSLELGDSALYFCASSSGQGGWETQYFGPGTRLLVL.

This clonotype was observed a handful of times. This chain joins TRBV12-3 or TRBV12-4 and TRBJ1-6, with D hard to call. The CDR3 loop spans 13 amino acids. Trimming took off 9 bases at V and 9 bases at J, with 15 bases between the two ends. CDR3 bases: TGTGCCAGTATGGTGAGGGTGGGTTCACCCCTCCACTTT. Protein sequence: CASMVRVGSPLHF.

The rearrangement uses TRBV29-1 and TRBJ2-7; tentatively, D is TRBD1 or TRBD2 (5 bases each). Between the trimmed V and J ends, which lost 6 bases and 2 bases, there was a span of 14 bases. CDR1 and CDR2 from the germline V gene are SQVTM and ANQGSEA. CDR3 length: 13 residues. CDR3 in DNA: TGCAGCGTGAGGGGTCGCCATGCCTACGAGCAGTACTTC. The encoded protein is CSVRGRHAYEQYF.

This clonotype was recorded at least ten times. The chain couples TRBV7-9 to TRBJ1-5; no definite D call. Germline-derived CDR1 and CDR2 are SEHNR and FQNEAQ (reference sequence). V shed 4 bases and J shed 0 bases, with 7 bases lying between them. The CDR3 totals 14 residues. The CDR3 protein is CASSSGVSNQPQHF. CDR3 bases: TGTGCCAGCAGCTCCGGGGTTAGCAATCAGCCCCAGCATTTT.

The chain carries TRBV27 and TRBJ1-1; D is perhaps TRBD1 (5 bases). The germline V gene encodes CDR1 MNHEY and CDR2 SMNVEV (reference sequence). The V end lost 5 bases, the J end lost 1 base, and 20 bases lay between the germline ends. This CDR3 contains 17 residues. The CDR3 coding sequence is TGTGCCAGCAGTCCCCATTCTTGGGGACGCGAGAACACTGAAGCTTTCTTT. Translation: CASSPHSWGRENTEAFF.

This clonotype was seen more than once but under ten times. J is TRBJ2-7 and V is TRBV18, with 15 bases matching TRBD2. Germline V gene sequence: CDR1 KGHSH, CDR2 LQKENI. Trimming removed 2 bases from V and 2 bases from J; junction bases left unmatched: 7. This CDR3 region has 18 residues. Written as DNA, the CDR3 is TGTGCCAGCTCACCAAGACTAGGGACTAGCGGGAGGCCCTACGAGCAGTACTTC. It translates to CASSPRLGTSGRPYEQYF.

This chain uses TRBV19 with TRBJ1-3, with D perhaps TRBD1 (5 bases). The CDR3 has 15 residues. Germline V CDR1 and CDR2: LNHDA, SQIVND (reference sequence). V was pared by 5 bases and J by 1 base, with 12 bases between. The CDR3 here is CASSRDSRSGNTIYF. In DNA form, the CDR3 reads TGTGCCAGTAGTCGAGACAGCCGGTCTGGAAACACCATATATTTT.

This clonotype showed up many times. The V call is TRBV7-9, the J call TRBJ2-7; possible D gene TRBD1, 6 bases. V was trimmed by 5 bases and J by 3 bases, leaving 14 bases between them. The germline V gene encodes CDR1 SEHNR and CDR2 FQNEAQ (reference sequence). CDR3 length: 14 residues. The CDR3 loop is CASSRDRWGYEQYF. The CDR3 DNA follows: TGTGCCAGCAGCCGCGACAGGTGGGGCTACGAGCAGTACTTC. The entire variable domain, with the rest obtained from reference TRBV7-9 and TRBJ2-7, is as follows: DTGVSQNPRHKITKRGQNVTFRCDPISEHNRLYWYRQTLGQGPEFLTYFQNEAQLEKSRLLSDRFSAERPKGSFSTLEIQRTEQGDSAMYLCASSRDRWGYEQYFGPGTRLTVT.

Note on this clonotype: At one of its ends the junction is not consistent with the germline gene, which may arise from a read error. V usage is TRBV10-1 and J usage is TRBJ2-7; D remains ambiguous. In germline, CDR1 is WNHNN, CDR2 SYGVQD (reference sequence). The CDR3 sequence is 14 residues long. For the CDR3, the DNA is TGTGCCAGCAGATACTCGACTGCGTCCTACGAGCAGTACTTC. Protein: CASRYSTASYEQYF.

The genes are TRBV2 and TRBJ2-5, with 10 bases that match TRBD2. J lost 4 bases, V lost 1 base, and 12 bases had no gene match. This CDR3 is built from 18 residues. Germline assignment: CDR1 SNHLY and CDR2 FYNNEI. DNA of the CDR3: TGTGCCAGCAGTGAAGATGTTTCTAGCGGGAGATACGGAGAGACCCAGTACTTC. Its translation is CASSEDVSSGRYGETQYF. The full variable domain, with the rest looked up from reference TRBV2 and TRBJ2-5, is EPEVTQTPSHQVTQMGQEVILRCVPISNHLYFYWYRQILGQKVEFLVSFYNNEISEKSEIFDDQFSVERPDGSNFTLKIRSTKLEDSAMYFCASSEDVSSGRYGETQYFGPGTRLLVL.

The rearrangement links TRBV19 to TRBJ2-1, with 10 bases fitting TRBD2. CDR1 is LNHDA, CDR2 SQIVND, per germline (reference sequence). The V and J ends lost 1 base and 14 bases, in that order; junction bases with no gene match: 5. This CDR3 is built from 13 residues. CDR3 amino acids: CASSIAGTSEEFF. The CDR3 nucleotides read TGTGCCAGTAGTATAGCCGGGACTAGCGAGGAGTTCTTC. Full variable domain (outside the CDR3, taken from reference TRBV19 and TRBJ2-1): DGGITQSPKYLFRKEGQNVTLSCEQNLNHDAMYWYRQDPGQGLRLIYYSQIVNDFQKGDIAEGYSVSREKKESFPLTVTSAQKNPTAFYLCASSIAGTSEEFFGPGTRLTVL.

This clonotype was seen a handful of times. The V call is TRBV10-3, the J call TRBJ2-7; 8 bases align to TRBD2. J lost 4 bases, V lost 6 bases, and 5 bases had no gene match. Germline V gene data show CDR1 as ENHRY and CDR2 as SYGVKD. The CDR3 has 13 amino acids. The chain's CDR3 is CAISPGGGYEQYF. The CDR3 DNA follows: TGTGCCATCAGCCCGGGAGGGGGGTACGAGCAGTACTTC.

This clonotype has at least ten counts. The J gene is TRBJ2-1, the V gene TRBV9; 7 bases align to TRBD1. Looked up from germline, CDR1 is SGDLS and CDR2 is YYNGEE. This CDR3 spans 15 amino acids. J gave up 7 bases and V 1 base, and 8 bases lay outside the gene matches. CDR3 nucleotides: TGTGCCAGCAGCGTAAGAGACAGGGTGGCTAATGAGCAGTTCTTC. As protein: CASSVRDRVANEQFF.

The CDR3 DNA follows: TGTGCCAGCAGCCAACGATTCGTAGGGGGGGGCTTCGACACCATATATTTT. Its protein is CASSQRFVGGGFDTIYF. This chain joins TRBV9 and TRBJ1-3; D may be TRBD1 (6 bases). V was trimmed by 4 bases and J by 8 bases, leaving 25 bases between them. The CDR3 length is 17 residues. The V gene's germline CDR1 is SGDLS and CDR2 YYNGEE.

The sample holds a few counts of this clonotype. The V call is TRBV29-1, the J call TRBJ1-1; a weak D match, TRBD1 (5 bases). There are 11 residues in the CDR3. CDR1 and CDR2 from the germline V gene are SQVTM and ANQGSEA. V lost 0 bases to trimming and J lost 9 bases, with 8 bases between them. The CDR3 nucleotides are TGCAGCGTTGAAGAAGCAGGGAAAGCTTTCTTT. The encoded protein is CSVEEAGKAFF. The full variable domain, with the rest looked up from reference TRBV29-1 and TRBJ1-1, is SAVISQKPSRDICQRGTSLTIQCQVDSQVTMMFWYRQQPGQSLTLIATANQGSEATYESGFVIDKFPISRPNLTFSTLTVSNMSPEDSSIYLCSVEEAGKAFFGQGTRLTVV.

The chain employs TRBV6-5 and TRBJ1-6; D is perhaps TRBD1 (5 bases). V was clipped by 0 bases and J by 8 bases, with 11 bases between them. The CDR3 sequence is 15 residues long. Germline assignment: CDR1 MNHEY and CDR2 SVGAGI. CDR3 nucleotides: TGTGCCAGCAGTTACTCATCGGGGGACTATTCACCCCTCCACTTT. Translating gives CASSYSSGDYSPLHF.

This clonotype was seen repeatedly, ten times or more. The V and J genes are TRBV27 and TRBJ2-7, with D perhaps being TRBD1 or TRBD2 (5 bases each). The CDR3 is made up of 14 amino acids. V was trimmed by 5 bases and J by 2 bases, leaving 13 bases between them. The V gene's germline CDR1 is MNHEY and CDR2 SMNVEV (reference sequence). The CDR3 here is CASSRTGPTYEQYF. The CDR3 DNA follows: TGTGCCAGCAGTAGAACGGGGCCCACCTACGAGCAGTACTTC.

Of note for this clonotype: A much larger clone lies one base from this, so it may be a read error. The rearrangement joins TRBV11-2 to TRBJ1-2; TRBD1 aligns across 7 bases. This CDR3 contains 14 residues. Germline V gene sequence: CDR1 SGHAT, CDR2 FQNNGV. The J segment lost 6 bases and the V segment lost 5 bases, leaving 9 bases of the junction unmatched. For the CDR3, the DNA is TGTGCCAGCAGCGTCGGGACAGCGCAGCATGGCTACACCTTC. The encoded protein is CASSVGTAQHGYTF.

This clonotype was picked up many times. The V and J genes are TRBV30 and TRBJ1-1; no reliable D call. The CDR3 consists of 13 residues. Trimming shortened V by 1 base and J by 1 base, and 7 bases separated the two germline ends. The germline gives CDR1 GTSNPN, CDR2 SVGIG (reference sequence). The CDR3: CAWSGEANTEAFF. As DNA, the CDR3 is TGTGCCTGGAGTGGGGAGGCGAACACTGAAGCTTTCTTT.